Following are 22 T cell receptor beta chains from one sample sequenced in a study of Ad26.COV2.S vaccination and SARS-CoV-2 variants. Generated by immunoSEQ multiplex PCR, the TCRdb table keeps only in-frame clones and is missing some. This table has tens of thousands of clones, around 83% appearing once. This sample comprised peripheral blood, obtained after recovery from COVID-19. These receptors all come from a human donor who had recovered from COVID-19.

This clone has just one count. The CDR3 nucleotides read TGTGCCAGTAGTATAGCCCGGGCAGAAAATGGCTACACCTTC. Its translation: CASSIARAENGYTF. This sequence joins TRBV19 and TRBJ1-2; D unclear. Trimming stripped 1 base from V and 6 bases from J, with 12 bases between. This CDR3 region has 14 residues. Germline V gene data show CDR1 as LNHDA and CDR2 as SQIVND (reference sequence). The whole variable domain, remainder taken from reference TRBV19 and TRBJ1-2, is DGGITQSPKYLFRKEGQNVTLSCEQNLNHDAMYWYRQDPGQGLRLIYYSQIVNDFQKGDIAEGYSVSREKKESFPLTVTSAQKNPTAFYLCASSIARAENGYTFGSGTRLTVV.

The CDR3 nucleotides read TGTGCCAGCTCACCACCAACCCGGAGGACTGAAGCTTTCTTT. It translates to CASSPPTRRTEAFF. V usage is TRBV18 and J usage is TRBJ1-1; D ambiguous. This CDR3 has 14 residues. V lost 0 bases and J lost 5, with 10 bases in between. Per germline, CDR1 KGHSH and CDR2 LQKENI.

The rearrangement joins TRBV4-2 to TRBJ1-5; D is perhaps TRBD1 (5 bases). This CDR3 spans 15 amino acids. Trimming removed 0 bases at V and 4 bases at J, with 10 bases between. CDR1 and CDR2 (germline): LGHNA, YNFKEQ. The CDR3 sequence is CASSQDGTRNQPQHF. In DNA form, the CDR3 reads TGTGCCAGCAGCCAAGATGGGACCCGGAATCAGCCCCAGCATTTT.

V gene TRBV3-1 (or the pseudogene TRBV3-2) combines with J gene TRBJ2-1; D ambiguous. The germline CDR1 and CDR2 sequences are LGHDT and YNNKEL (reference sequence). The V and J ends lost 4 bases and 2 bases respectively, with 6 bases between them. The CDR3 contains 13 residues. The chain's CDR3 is CASSPAPYNEQFF. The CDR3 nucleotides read TGTGCCAGCAGCCCGGCCCCCTACAATGAGCAGTTCTTC.

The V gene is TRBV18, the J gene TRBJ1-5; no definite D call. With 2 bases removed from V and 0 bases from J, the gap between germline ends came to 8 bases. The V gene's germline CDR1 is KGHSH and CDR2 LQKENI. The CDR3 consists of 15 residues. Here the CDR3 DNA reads TGTGCCAGCTCACCAGGGAGGGTTAGCAATCAGCCCCAGCATTTT. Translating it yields CASSPGRVSNQPQHF.

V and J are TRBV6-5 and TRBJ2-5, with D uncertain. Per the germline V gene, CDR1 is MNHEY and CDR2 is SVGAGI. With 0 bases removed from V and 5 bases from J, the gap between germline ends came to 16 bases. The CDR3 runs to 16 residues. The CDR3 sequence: CASSYSSSPLGETQYF. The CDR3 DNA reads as TGTGCCAGCAGTTACTCGAGTTCACCGCTCGGGGAGACCCAGTACTTC.

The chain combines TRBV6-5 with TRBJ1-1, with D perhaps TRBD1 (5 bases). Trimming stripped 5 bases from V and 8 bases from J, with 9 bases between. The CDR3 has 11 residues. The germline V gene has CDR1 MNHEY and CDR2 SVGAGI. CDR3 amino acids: CASSTGTEAFF. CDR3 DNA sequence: TGTGCCAGCAGTACCGGGACGGAAGCTTTCTTT.

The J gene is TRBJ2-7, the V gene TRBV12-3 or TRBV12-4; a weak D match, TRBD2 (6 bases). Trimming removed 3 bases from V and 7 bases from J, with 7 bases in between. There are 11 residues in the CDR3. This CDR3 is CASSFRGEQYF. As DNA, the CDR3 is TGTGCCAGCAGTTTTCGGGGGGAGCAGTACTTC.

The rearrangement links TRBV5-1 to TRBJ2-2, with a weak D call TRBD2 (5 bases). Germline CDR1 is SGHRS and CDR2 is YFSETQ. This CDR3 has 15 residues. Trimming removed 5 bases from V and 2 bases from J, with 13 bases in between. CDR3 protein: CASSRKAANTGELFF. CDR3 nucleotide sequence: TGCGCCAGCAGTAGGAAAGCGGCCAACACCGGGGAGCTGTTTTTT.

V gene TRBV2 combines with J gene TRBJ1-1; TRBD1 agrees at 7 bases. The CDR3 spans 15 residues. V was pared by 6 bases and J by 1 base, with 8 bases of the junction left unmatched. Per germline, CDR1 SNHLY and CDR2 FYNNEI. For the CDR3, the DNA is TGTGCCAGCAGCGCCGACAGGACAGGGAACACTGAAGCTTTCTTT. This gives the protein CASSADRTGNTEAFF.

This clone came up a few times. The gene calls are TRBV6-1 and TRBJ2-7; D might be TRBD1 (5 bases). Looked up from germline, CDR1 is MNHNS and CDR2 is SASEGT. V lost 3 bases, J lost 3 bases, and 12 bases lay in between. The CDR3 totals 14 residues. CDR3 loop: CASSDIRGYYEQYF. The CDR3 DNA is TGTGCCAGCAGTGATATTAGGGGTTACTACGAGCAGTACTTC.

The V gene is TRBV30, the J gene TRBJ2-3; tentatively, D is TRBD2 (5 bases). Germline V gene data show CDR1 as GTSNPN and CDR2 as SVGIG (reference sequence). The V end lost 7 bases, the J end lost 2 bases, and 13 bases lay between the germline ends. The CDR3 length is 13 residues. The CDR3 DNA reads TGTGCCTCTACTAGGGTTCCCACAGATACGCAGTATTTT. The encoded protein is CASTRVPTDTQYF.

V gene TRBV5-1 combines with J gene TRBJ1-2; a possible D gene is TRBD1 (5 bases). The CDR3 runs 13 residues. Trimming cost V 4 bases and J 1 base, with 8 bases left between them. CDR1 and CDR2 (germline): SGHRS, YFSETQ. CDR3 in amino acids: CASSPDSNYGYTF. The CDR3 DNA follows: TGCGCCAGCAGCCCTGACAGTAACTATGGCTACACCTTC. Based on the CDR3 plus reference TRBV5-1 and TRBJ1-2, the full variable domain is KAGVTQTPRYLIKTRGQQVTLSCSPISGHRSVSWYQQTPGQGLQFLFEYFSETQRNKGNFPGRFSGRQFSNSRSEMNVSTLELGDSALYLCASSPDSNYGYTFGSGTRLTVV.

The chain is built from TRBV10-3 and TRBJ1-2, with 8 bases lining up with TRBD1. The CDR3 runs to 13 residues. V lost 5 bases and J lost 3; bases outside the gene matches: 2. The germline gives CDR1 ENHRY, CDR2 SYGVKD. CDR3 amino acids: CAISPGQDYGYTF. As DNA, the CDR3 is TGTGCCATCAGTCCGGGACAGGACTATGGCTACACCTTC.

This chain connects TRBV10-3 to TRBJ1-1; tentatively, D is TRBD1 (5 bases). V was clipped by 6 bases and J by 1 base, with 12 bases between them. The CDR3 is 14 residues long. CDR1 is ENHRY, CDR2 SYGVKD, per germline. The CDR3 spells CAIRGTAENTEAFF. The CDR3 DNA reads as TGTGCCATCAGGGGGACGGCTGAGAACACTGAAGCTTTCTTT.

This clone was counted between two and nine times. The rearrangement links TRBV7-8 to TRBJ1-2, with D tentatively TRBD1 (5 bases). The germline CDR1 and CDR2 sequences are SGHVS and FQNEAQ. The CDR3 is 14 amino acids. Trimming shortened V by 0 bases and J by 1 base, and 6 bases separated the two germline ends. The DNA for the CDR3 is TGTGCCAGCAGCTTAGCGACAGATAACTATGGCTACACCTTC. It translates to CASSLATDNYGYTF.

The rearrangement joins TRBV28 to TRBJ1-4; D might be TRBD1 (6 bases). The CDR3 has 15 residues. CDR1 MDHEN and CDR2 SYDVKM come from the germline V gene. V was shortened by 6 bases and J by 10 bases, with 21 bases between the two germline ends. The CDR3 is CASSPEGPGVGKLFF. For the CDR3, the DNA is TGTGCCAGCAGCCCGGAGGGCCCAGGGGTTGGAAAACTGTTTTTT.

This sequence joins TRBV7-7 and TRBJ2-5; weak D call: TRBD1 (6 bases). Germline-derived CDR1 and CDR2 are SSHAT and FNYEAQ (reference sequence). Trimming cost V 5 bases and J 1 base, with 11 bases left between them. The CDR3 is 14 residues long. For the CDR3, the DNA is TGTGCCAGCAGCGTCGAGGGGGTCCAAGAGACCCAGTACTTC. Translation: CASSVEGVQETQYF.

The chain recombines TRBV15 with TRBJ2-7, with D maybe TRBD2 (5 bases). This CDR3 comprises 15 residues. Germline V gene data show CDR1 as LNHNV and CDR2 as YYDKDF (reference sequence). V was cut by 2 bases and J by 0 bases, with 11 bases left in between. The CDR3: CATSRFPGSSYEQYF. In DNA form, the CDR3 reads TGTGCCACCAGCAGATTTCCGGGGAGCTCCTACGAGCAGTACTTC.

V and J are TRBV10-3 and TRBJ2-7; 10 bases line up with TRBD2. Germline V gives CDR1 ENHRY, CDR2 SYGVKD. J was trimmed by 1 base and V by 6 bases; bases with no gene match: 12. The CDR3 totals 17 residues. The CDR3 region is CAIRGDSGRARSYEQYF. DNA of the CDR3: TGTGCCATCAGGGGGGACAGCGGGAGGGCCCGGTCCTACGAGCAGTACTTC.

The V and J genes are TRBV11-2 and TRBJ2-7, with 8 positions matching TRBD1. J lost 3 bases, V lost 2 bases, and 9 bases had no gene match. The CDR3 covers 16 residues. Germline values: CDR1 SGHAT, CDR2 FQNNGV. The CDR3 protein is CASSLWRQGIRYEQYF. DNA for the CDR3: TGTGCCAGCAGCTTATGGAGACAGGGGATACGCTACGAGCAGTACTTC.

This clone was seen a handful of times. The DNA of the CDR3 is TGTGCCAGCAGCCCCTCCAATGAGCAGTTCTTC. It specifies CASSPSNEQFF. This chain uses TRBV9 with TRBJ2-1; no definite D call. In germline, CDR1 is SGDLS, CDR2 YYNGEE. V lost 4 bases and J 6 bases, leaving 5 bases between the germline ends. There are 11 residues in the CDR3. The whole variable domain, filled in from reference TRBV9 and TRBJ2-1, reads DSGVTQTPKHLITATGQRVTLRCSPRSGDLSVYWYQQSLDQGLQFLIQYYNGEERAKGNILERFSAQQFPDLHSELNLSSLELGDSALYFCASSPSNEQFFGPGTRLTVL.